A selection of T cell receptor beta chains follows, all from one sample in a study of blood T cell repertoires in COVID-19. The method was immunoSEQ multiplex PCR; TCRdb's version includes in-frame clones alone and lacks a portion of them. The table lists some 400,000 clones, over 75% of them singletons. Sequenced input: PBMCs or T cells enriched from blood (not recorded which). These receptors came from a man aged 25-45 years who had recovered from COVID-19. The CDR3 runs from the conserved cysteine through the conserved F or W. Each record gives: V gene, clone size, J gene, D gene, CDR3 DNA, CDR3 protein. D genes are given only for firm matches. Only part of the rows carry a size: once, few, many, or a class if the clone is expanded.

TRBV7-6	.	TRBJ2-1	.	TGTGCCAGCAGCTTAGCGCGACAAACCTACAATGAGCAGTTCTTC	CASSLARQTYNEQFF
TRBV19	.	TRBJ1-5	TRBD1	TGTGCCAGTAGTATGCTTCCGGGACAGGGCGGTCAGCCCCAGCATTTT	CASSMLPGQGGQPQHF
TRBV7-2	.	TRBJ1-4	TRBD1	TGTGCCAGCAGCGGACAGGGTTATAAGACAACTAATGAAAAACTGTTTTTT	CASSGQGYKTTNEKLFF
TRBV25-1	.	TRBJ1-6	TRBD1	TGTGCCAGCAGTGGCGGGACAGGGATGTTTCACCACTTT	CASSGGTGMFHHF
TRBV7-2	.	TRBJ2-3	.	TGTGCCAGCAGCTTGAGTGAGGCTAGCTTCTTTTATTTT	CASSLSEASFFYF
TRBV3-1/TRBV3-2	.	TRBJ2-1	.	TGTGCCAGCAGCCAACTAGGCCTAGGGGGGCAGTTCTTC	CASSQLGLGGQFF
TRBV3-1/TRBV3-2	.	TRBJ2-7	TRBD1	TGTGCCAGCAGCCAAGGGGACAGCGGTTCCTACGAGCAGTACTTC	CASSQGDSGSYEQYF
TRBV30	.	TRBJ1-6	.	TGTGCCTGGAGCACAGGTGGGCCCTATAATTCACCCCTCCACTTT	CAWSTGGPYNSPLHF
TRBV5-5	.	TRBJ1-2	TRBD1	TGTGCCAGCAGCTCCGGGACAGCTAACTATGGCTACACCTTC	CASSSGTANYGYTF
TRBV7-2	.	TRBJ1-1	.	TGTGCCAGCAGCTTAGGGGCGTTAGGGAACACTGAAGCTTTCTTT	CASSLGALGNTEAFF
TRBV5-6	once	TRBJ2-1	TRBD2	TGTGCCAGCAGCTTGGGACTAGCGGGGGAAGGCTCCTACAATGAGCAGTTCTTC	CASSLGLAGEGSYNEQFF
TRBV5-4	few	TRBJ1-2	.	TGTGCCAGCAGCTTTCCGGGGGGAGGGTCCTATGGCTACACCTTC	CASSFPGGGSYGYTF
TRBV4-1	.	TRBJ1-1	.	TGCGCCAGCAGCCAAGAGAAACAGGCTGAAGCTTTCTTT	CASSQEKQAEAFF
TRBV2	.	TRBJ1-2	TRBD1	TGTGCCAGCAGTGAGACGACAGGGAGGGGCTACACCTTC	CASSETTGRGYTF
TRBV5-4	once	TRBJ1-4	TRBD1	TGTGCCAGCAGGCTTAGGGACAGGACTAATGAAAAACTGTTTTTT	CASRLRDRTNEKLFF
TRBV7-9	.	TRBJ2-3	.	TGTGCCAGCAGCTTACGGTCCGGGGGTGCGAAGTATTTT	CASSLRSGGAKYF
TRBV30	.	TRBJ1-2	TRBD1	TGTGCCTGGAGTCCGAGGGACAGGGCTTCTGGAGGCTACACCTTC	CAWSPRDRASGGYTF
TRBV7-2	.	TRBJ1-5	.	TGTGCCAGCAGCTTTTTACAGGGTCAGCCCCAGCATTTT	CASSFLQGQPQHF
TRBV19	.	TRBJ1-1	TRBD1	TGTGCCAGTAGTACCGTAACAGGGGGCACTGAAGCTTTCTTT	CASSTVTGGTEAFF
TRBV13	.	TRBJ1-2	TRBD1	TGTGCCAGCAGCCCCCAGGACAGGGAGGGACCCTATGGCTACACCTTC	CASSPQDREGPYGYTF
TRBV12-3/TRBV12-4	.	TRBJ2-2	.	TGTGCCAGCACGCCCAGGGGCGGGGGGGAGCTGTTTTTT	CASTPRGGGELFF
TRBV7-5	once	TRBJ1-6	.	TGTGCCAGAAGCCCCCGGGGGGGGCGAAGTGGTTCACCCCTCCACTTT	CARSPRGGRSGSPLHF
TRBV28	once	TRBJ1-1	.	TGTGCCAGCAGTTGGGCCGGGAACACTGAAGCTTTCTTT	CASSWAGNTEAFF
TRBV2	.	TRBJ1-5	.	TGTGCCAGCATGTGGGGGCTCAGACAGCCCCAGCATTTT	CASMWGLRQPQHF
TRBV7-2	.	TRBJ2-7	.	TGTGCCAGCCGGGGGGCCGCCTACGAGCAGTACTTC	CASRGAAYEQYF
TRBV18	.	TRBJ1-3	TRBD1	TGTGCCAGCTCACCACCTAACCTTGGGACAGCCTCTGGAAACACCATATATTTT	CASSPPNLGTASGNTIYF
TRBV18	.	TRBJ1-5	TRBD1	TGTGCCAGCTCAGCACAGGGGGCTCCCAATCAGCCCCAGCATTTT	CASSAQGAPNQPQHF
TRBV10-1	.	TRBJ1-1	.	TGCGCCAGCAGTGGACATATGGGCACTGAAGCTTTCTTT	CASSGHMGTEAFF
TRBV6-5	.	TRBJ2-2	TRBD2	TGTGCCAGCAGTTACTCAGCGGGGCACACCGGGGAGCTGTTTTTT	CASSYSAGHTGELFF
TRBV12-5	once	TRBJ1-4	TRBD1	TGTGCTAGTGGTTTGGGACAGGGTGAAAAACTGTTTTTT	CASGLGQGEKLFF
TRBV25-1	few	TRBJ1-2	.	TGTGCCAGCAGTTCTCAGGGGATTAACTATGGCTACACCTTC	CASSSQGINYGYTF
TRBV9	.	TRBJ2-5	.	TGTGCCAGCGGGGAGGGACATCCTACCCGGGGGACCCAGTACTTC	CASGEGHPTRGTQYF
TRBV5-1	.	TRBJ2-1	TRBD2	TGCGCCAGCAGCTTGGTCCCTAGCGGACTAAGCTCCTACAATGAGCAGTTCTTC	CASSLVPSGLSSYNEQFF
TRBV2	.	TRBJ1-5	.	TGTGCCAGCAGTGAAGAAGGACTGCTTAGCAATCAGCCCCAGCATTTT	CASSEEGLLSNQPQHF
TRBV5-6	once	TRBJ2-3	TRBD2	TGTGCCAGCAGCCTACCTGGGGGGGAAACAGATACGCAGTATTTT	CASSLPGGETDTQYF
TRBV11-2	.	TRBJ1-6	TRBD1	TGTGCCAGCAGCTTAGAAGGGGACAGGCTGAATTCACCCCTCCACTTT	CASSLEGDRLNSPLHF
TRBV6-5	.	TRBJ1-2	.	TGTGCCAGCACCGGGGGGGGGAATTATTATGGCTACACCTTC	CASTGGGNYYGYTF
TRBV7-9	.	TRBJ1-2	.	TGTGCCAGCAGCTCAACAGCGGATGGCTACACCTTC	CASSSTADGYTF
TRBV3-1/TRBV3-2	.	TRBJ2-5	.	TGTGCCAGCAGCCAAGATACAGTACAAGAGACCCAGTACTTC	CASSQDTVQETQYF
TRBV29-1	.	TRBJ2-1	TRBD1	TGCAGCGTTGCACAGGGGGTAGAGCAGTTCTTC	CSVAQGVEQFF
TRBV6-1	.	TRBJ1-2	TRBD1	TGTGCCAGCAGTAAAGGGACAGCTCTGGCTTACTATGGCTACACCTTC	CASSKGTALAYYGYTF
TRBV18	.	TRBJ1-3	.	TGTGCCAGCTCATCGGCAGGGTACTCTGGAAACACCATATATTTT	CASSSAGYSGNTIYF
TRBV19	.	TRBJ1-1	.	TGTGCCAGTAGTATAGATAGTCTCGGGAAGGCTTTCTTT	CASSIDSLGKAFF
TRBV6-5	once	TRBJ1-6	.	TGTGCCAGCAAATTGGACAGATATAATTCACCCCTCCACTTT	CASKLDRYNSPLHF
TRBV29-1	.	TRBJ1-1	TRBD1	TGCAGCGTTCTAGGACAGGGCGGGACTGAAGCTTTCTTT	CSVLGQGGTEAFF
TRBV5-1	.	TRBJ1-4	TRBD1	TGCGCCAGCAGCTTAGGGACAGGACCTAATGAAAAACTGTTTTTT	CASSLGTGPNEKLFF
TRBV2	.	TRBJ2-3	TRBD2	TGTGCCAGCAGTACCCGGACTAGCGGGGGAGATACGCAGTATTTT	CASSTRTSGGDTQYF
TRBV3-1/TRBV3-2	.	TRBJ1-1	.	TGTGCCAGCAGTAGCTACATGCGTGGAAACACTGAAGCTTTCTTT	CASSSYMRGNTEAFF
TRBV7-6	.	TRBJ2-3	.	TGTGCCAGCAGCTTTTTAGCGGTTAACACAGATACGCAGTATTTT	CASSFLAVNTDTQYF
TRBV2	.	TRBJ2-3	TRBD1	TGTGCCAGCAGTGAAGCGGACAGGGGTACAGATACGCAGTATTTT	CASSEADRGTDTQYF
TRBV10-1	.	TRBJ2-1	.	TGCGCCAGCAGTGAGTCAGGTGCAGGGTACAATGAGCAGTTCTTC	CASSESGAGYNEQFF
TRBV6-6	.	TRBJ1-4	TRBD1	TGTGCCAGCAGTTACTCTGGACAGGGGAATGAAAAACTGTTTTTT	CASSYSGQGNEKLFF
TRBV5-1	.	TRBJ2-2	TRBD1	TGCGCCAGCAGCTTGGCCTCGGCAGGGGGATGGACCGGGGAGCTGTTTTTT	CASSLASAGGWTGELFF
TRBV27	.	TRBJ2-1	.	TGTGCCAGCACGTTCTATGGCTCCTACAATGAGCAGTTCTTC	CASTFYGSYNEQFF
TRBV5-6	.	TRBJ1-5	.	TGTGCCAGCAGCTTGGGACAGGCAGGCCAGCCCCAGCATTTT	CASSLGQAGQPQHF
TRBV5-1	.	TRBJ1-1	.	TGCGCCAGCAGCAGCCGGGAGAACACTGAAGCTTTCTTT	CASSSRENTEAFF
TRBV19	.	TRBJ2-7	TRBD1	TGTGCCAGTAGTGGGACAGGGTCGGGCGAGCAGTACTTC	CASSGTGSGEQYF
TRBV7-3	.	TRBJ1-1	.	TGTGCCAGCAGCTTGACAGAGAACACTGAAGCTTTCTTT	CASSLTENTEAFF
TRBV6-2/TRBV6-3	.	TRBJ2-1	.	TGTGCCAGCAGTTACGGGCCCTTCGGTGGTGAGCAGTTCTTC	CASSYGPFGGEQFF